The 19 T cell receptor beta chains in this list originate from one sample, sequenced in a study of neurological immune-mediated disorders. TCRdb used MiXCR to reprocess the 5' RACE reads, holding one entry per CDR3 protein. The top ten clones hold about 1.2% of a sample with around 130,000 distinct CDR3 sequences, about 3.2% of them seen once. The sample taken for sequencing was PBMCs. The receptors originated from a woman in her thirties with multiple sclerosis.

This clonotype was observed many times. The V gene is TRBV7-9, the J gene TRBJ1-1; no firm D call. The V end lost 2 bases, the J end lost 0 bases, and 10 bases lay between the germline ends. The CDR3 runs 15 residues. Germline V gene lookup returns CDR1 SEHNR and CDR2 FQNEAQ (reference sequence). The CDR3 DNA is TGTGCCAGCAGCTTACCGGCGGCCTTGAACACTGAAGCTTTCTTT. Amino acid sequence: CASSLPAALNTEAFF.

At least ten counts were recorded for this clonotype. The chain uses TRBV6-5 and TRBJ2-7; maybe TRBD1 (5 bases). V lost 2 bases, J lost 2 bases, and 13 bases lay in between. CDR1 is MNHEY and CDR2 is SVGAGI in the germline V gene. CDR3 length: 15 amino acids. In nucleotides, the CDR3 is TGTGCCAGCAGTTACGGGTCAGGGTCCCCCTACGAGCAGTACTTC. The encoded protein is CASSYGSGSPYEQYF.

This clonotype appeared many times. This sequence joins TRBV5-1 and TRBJ2-2, with D perhaps TRBD2 (6 bases). With 1 base removed from V and 4 bases from J, the gap between germline ends came to 8 bases. This CDR3 has 14 amino acids. Germline CDR1 SGHRS, CDR2 YFSETQ. The CDR3 coding sequence is TGCGCCAGCAGCTTGCAGGGAGGCACCGGGGAGCTGTTTTTT. This translates into CASSLQGGTGELFF. The whole variable domain, filled in from reference TRBV5-1 and TRBJ2-2, reads KAGVTQTPRYLIKTRGQQVTLSCSPISGHRSVSWYQQTPGQGLQFLFEYFSETQRNKGNFPGRFSGRQFSNSRSEMNVSTLELGDSALYLCASSLQGGTGELFFGEGSRLTVL.

This clonotype was counted at least ten times. The genes are TRBV9 and TRBJ2-5; tentative D call: TRBD2 (5 bases). CDR1 is SGDLS, CDR2 YYNGEE, per germline. The CDR3 totals 15 residues. V lost 3 bases to trimming and J lost 9 bases, with 21 bases between them. CDR3 in amino acids: CASSAYLNSDEAQYF. The CDR3 DNA reads as TGTGCCAGCAGCGCCTACCTCAATAGCGACGAGGCCCAGTACTTC.

The chain combines TRBV5-1 with TRBJ2-7; possibly TRBD1 or TRBD2 for D (5 bases each). V was pared by 0 bases and J by 6 bases, with 19 bases between. CDR1 is SGHRS and CDR2 is YFSETQ in the germline V gene. The CDR3 has 16 residues. CDR3 bases: TGCGCCAGCAGCTTGGGTCTCGGGGCTTCGTCGTTCGAGCAGTACTTC. Translating gives CASSLGLGASSFEQYF.

This clonotype was counted many times. This chain links TRBV25-1 with TRBJ2-1; maybe TRBD2 (7 bases). CDR3 length: 16 residues. The germline V gene encodes CDR1 MGHDK and CDR2 SYGVNS. Trimming took off 3 bases at V and 2 bases at J, with 14 bases between the two ends. The DNA for the CDR3 is TGTGCCAGCAGTGAGGGTGGGGGGGCGGCCTACAATGAGCAGTTCTTC. Translation: CASSEGGGAAYNEQFF.

This clonotype appeared many times. The V and J genes are TRBV18 and TRBJ2-7; 11 nucleotides align to TRBD2. Trimming removed 3 bases from V and 2 bases from J; junction bases left unmatched: 6. Germline V CDR1 and CDR2: KGHSH, LQKENI. The CDR3 length is 16 residues. CDR3 DNA sequence: TGTGCCAGCTCACCCCTACAGACTAGCGGGACCTACGAGCAGTACTTC. Residues: CASSPLQTSGTYEQYF.

Many counts were recorded for this clonotype. The chain combines TRBV14 with TRBJ1-1; perhaps TRBD1 as D (6 bases). Germline CDR1 and CDR2: SGHDN and FVKESK. V was shortened by 1 base and J by 10 bases, with 10 bases between the two germline ends. The CDR3 covers 12 residues. CDR3 sequence: CASSQVTGSAFF. The CDR3 DNA follows: TGTGCCAGCAGCCAAGTTACAGGGTCAGCTTTCTTT.

This clonotype was seen ten or more times. V gene TRBV5-1 combines with J gene TRBJ1-1; 9 positions match TRBD1. The CDR3 is made up of 14 amino acids. Trimming removed 4 bases from V and 3 bases from J; junction bases left unmatched: 4. The germline gives CDR1 SGHRS, CDR2 YFSETQ. This chain's CDR3 is CASSRDREDTEAFF. DNA for the CDR3: TGCGCCAGCAGCCGGGACAGGGAGGACACTGAAGCTTTCTTT.

Ten or more counts support this clonotype. This chain links TRBV27 with TRBJ1-2; a possible D gene is TRBD1 (5 bases). The CDR3 extends over 12 amino acids. Trimming left V 9 bases short and J 8 bases short, with 16 bases between. Germline V gene data show CDR1 as MNHEY and CDR2 as SMNVEV (reference sequence). Here the CDR3 reads CASRDVLLGYTF. Written as DNA, the CDR3 is TGTGCCAGTCGGGACGTTTTGTTGGGCTACACCTTC.

This clonotype was counted many times. The V call is TRBV7-2, the J call TRBJ1-5; possibly TRBD1 for D (6 bases). The germline V and J ends were trimmed by 0 bases and 6 bases, with 12 bases remaining between them. This CDR3 contains 15 residues. Per germline, CDR1 SGHTA and CDR2 FQGNSA. CDR3 bases: TGTGCCAGCAGCTTAGCCCCAGGGGCGGCTCAGCCCCAGCATTTT. Its translation: CASSLAPGAAQPQHF.

At least ten counts were recorded for this clonotype. This chain joins TRBV13 and TRBJ2-7; D is ambiguous. The CDR3 totals 13 residues. Per the germline V gene, CDR1 is PRHDT and CDR2 is FYEKMQ (reference sequence). Trimming pared 0 bases from V and 0 bases from J, leaving 3 bases between. The CDR3 DNA reads as TGTGCCAGCAGCTTAGGAGTCTCCTACGAGCAGTACTTC. Protein: CASSLGVSYEQYF.

The chain couples TRBV5-1 to TRBJ1-1; D may be TRBD1 (5 bases). Trimming shortened V by 3 bases and J by 0 bases, and 12 bases separated the two germline ends. CDR3 length equals 15 residues. Looked up from germline, CDR1 is SGHRS and CDR2 is YFSETQ. The CDR3 sequence is CASSSRGWMNTEAFF. The CDR3, as DNA: TGCGCCAGCAGCTCTAGGGGCTGGATGAACACTGAAGCTTTCTTT.

This clonotype was seen many times. The chain carries TRBV9 and TRBJ2-5, with 10 bases identical to TRBD2. CDR3 length equals 14 residues. Germline-derived CDR1 and CDR2 are SGDLS and YYNGEE. Trimming at V came to 3 bases and at J to 5 bases, leaving 4 bases not matched to a gene. The CDR3 DNA sequence: TGTGCCAGCAGCGCCACTAGCGGGACGGAGACCCAGTACTTC. Its translation is CASSATSGTETQYF.

This clonotype was recorded many times. The chain is built from TRBV7-2 and TRBJ2-5; D not resolved. The CDR3 is made up of 15 amino acids. The germline V and J ends were trimmed by 3 bases and 5 bases, with 16 bases remaining between them. The germline gives CDR1 SGHTA, CDR2 FQGNSA. CDR3 nucleotides: TGTGCCAGCAGCTTCCAATTTGGCCCCCGGGAGACCCAGTACTTC. Residues: CASSFQFGPRETQYF.

In its sample, this clonotype was seen many times. J is TRBJ1-2 and V is TRBV14; possible D gene TRBD1, 6 bases. The CDR3 is 13 residues long. The ends were cut back, 4 bases at V and 8 bases at J, with 14 bases in the middle. CDR1 and CDR2 from the germline V gene are SGHDN and FVKESK. CDR3 amino acids: CASSRIQGGGYTF. CDR3 nucleotides: TGTGCCAGCAGCCGAATACAGGGTGGCGGCTACACCTTC.

This clonotype has ten or more counts. The chain carries TRBV27 and TRBJ1-1; the match to TRBD1 covers 7 bases. V gave up 2 bases and J gave up 4 bases; unmatched junction bases: 7. Germline V lookup: CDR1 MNHEY, CDR2 SMNVEV (reference sequence). The CDR3 loop spans 15 amino acids. Here the CDR3 reads CASSLVGGVSTEAFF. DNA for the CDR3: TGTGCCAGCAGTTTAGTAGGGGGCGTGAGCACTGAAGCTTTCTTT.

In its sample, this clonotype was seen many times. The CDR3 loop reads CASNNHRESNQPQHF. The CDR3 DNA follows: TGTGCCAGCAATAACCACAGGGAGAGCAATCAGCCCCAGCATTTT. V is TRBV6-5 and J is TRBJ1-5, with a weak D call TRBD1 (6 bases). This CDR3 has 15 residues. Trimming left V 7 bases short and J 1 base short, with 14 bases between. Germline V gene lookup returns CDR1 MNHEY and CDR2 SVGAGI.

This clonotype has a count of ten or more. CDR3 bases: TGTGCCAGCAGCTCAGACAGGGGAGGCTACGAGCAGTACTTC. Its translation is CASSSDRGGYEQYF. The genes are TRBV7-2 and TRBJ2-7; 8 bases are shared with TRBD1. There are 14 residues in the CDR3. Germline lookup yields CDR1 SGHTA and CDR2 FQGNSA. The V gene end was trimmed by 4 bases and the J gene end by 3 bases; junction bases not matched to a gene: 5.